The 21 T cell receptor beta chains listed next were all sequenced from one sample in a study of CD8 T cells in Susac syndrome. The authors reverse transcribed roughly 0.5 to 1 ug RNA with random hexamers. TCRdb passed the immunoSEQ multiplex PCR reads through MiXCR, listing each CDR3 protein once. The sample contains 300,000 to 350,000 distinct CDR3 sequences, about 92% of which appear only once. Sequencing used CD4+ T cells from PBMCs. The source of these receptors is a human donor with multiple sclerosis.

This clonotype is a singleton in its sample. The V gene is TRBV20-1, the J gene TRBJ1-4; no reliable D call. Germline loops: CDR1 DFQATT, CDR2 SNEGSKA (reference sequence). The V end was cut by 5 bases, the J end by 5 bases, with 12 bases between. The length of the CDR3 is 13 residues. Here the CDR3 reads CSAVRTGNEKLFF. The CDR3 bases are TGCAGTGCTGTTAGGACGGGGAATGAAAAACTGTTTTTT.

The V and J genes are TRBV27 and TRBJ1-2; D may be TRBD1 (6 bases). V lost 2 bases to trimming and J lost 0 bases, with 7 bases between them. In germline, CDR1 is MNHEY, CDR2 SMNVEV (reference sequence). The CDR3 has 14 residues. CDR3 in amino acids: CASSLQGPNYGYTF. DNA for the CDR3: TGTGCCAGCAGTTTACAGGGGCCTAACTATGGCTACACCTTC.

The chain has TRBV30 and TRBJ1-1; possible D gene TRBD1, 5 bases. Looked up from germline, CDR1 is GTSNPN and CDR2 is SVGIG (reference sequence). Trimming removed 5 bases from V and 8 bases from J, with 15 bases in between. The CDR3 contains 12 residues. The CDR3 DNA sequence: TGTGCCTGGGGCAGGAGGGACGCCGAAGCTTTCTTT. Translated: CAWGRRDAEAFF. Full variable domain (remainder filled in from reference TRBV30 and TRBJ1-1): SQTIHQWPATLVQPVGSPLSLECTVEGTSNPNLYWYRQAAGRGLQLLFYSVGIGQISSEVPQNLSASRPQDRQFILSSKKLLLSDSGFYLCAWGRRDAEAFFGQGTRLTVV.

This chain joins TRBV3-1 and TRBJ2-6, with D unresolved. Germline CDR1 reads LGHDT; CDR2 reads YNNKEL (reference sequence). The CDR3 is 15 amino acids. Deletions cut 5 bases from V and 3 bases from J, with 11 bases between. The chain's CDR3 is CASSYLSGGANVLTF. Here the CDR3 DNA reads TGTGCCAGCAGCTATCTCTCGGGTGGGGCCAACGTCCTGACTTTC.

The V and J genes are TRBV7-6 and TRBJ2-5; D ambiguous. Germline V lookup: CDR1 SGHVS, CDR2 FNYEAQ. The CDR3 is 14 residues long. V lost 5 bases and J lost 5, with 15 bases in between. CDR3 bases: TGTGCCAGCAGCCTCATGAACGGACGGGAGACCCAGTACTTC. It translates to CASSLMNGRETQYF. The complete variable domain, with remaining parts taken from reference TRBV7-6 and TRBJ2-5, reads GAGVSQSPRYKVTKRGQDVALRCDPISGHVSLYWYRQALGQGPEFLTYFNYEAQQDKSGLPNDRFSAERPEGSISTLTIQRTEQRDSAMYRCASSLMNGRETQYFGPGTRLLVL.

The CDR3 DNA is TGTGCCAGCAGGCAATTCACACCGAACACTGAAGCTTTCTTT. It codes for CASRQFTPNTEAFF. This chain links TRBV6-2 or TRBV6-3 with TRBJ1-1; D call uncertain. The CDR3 is 14 amino acids. The V end was cut by 6 bases, the J end by 1 base, with 12 bases between. Per the germline V gene, CDR1 is MNHEY and CDR2 is SVGEGT.

The genes are TRBV4-3 and TRBJ2-1; D not certain. Trimming shortened V by 4 bases and J by 1 base, and 8 bases separated the two germline ends. Looked up from germline, CDR1 is LGHNA and CDR2 is YSLEER. The CDR3 is 14 amino acids. The CDR3 loop is CASSRDESYNEQFF. CDR3 DNA: TGCGCCAGCAGCCGCGACGAGTCCTACAATGAGCAGTTCTTC.

V and J are TRBV7-3 and TRBJ1-1; no clear D. The CDR3 length is 13 residues. The V and J ends lost 5 bases and 3 bases respectively, with 10 bases between them. The germline CDR1 and CDR2 sequences are SGHTA and FQGTGA. The CDR3 sequence is CASSVRVDTEAFF. CDR3 bases: TGTGCCAGCAGCGTAAGGGTGGACACTGAAGCTTTCTTT.

V gene TRBV9 combines with J gene TRBJ2-5; D gene uncertain. V gave up 4 bases and J gave up 3 bases, with 13 bases separating them. The CDR3 has 14 residues. Germline-derived CDR1 and CDR2 are SGDLS and YYNGEE. CDR3 nucleotides: TGTGCCAGCAGCCCCTCTAGTCGGGAAGAGACCCAGTACTTC. Its protein is CASSPSSREETQYF. The full variable domain, in which reference TRBV9 and TRBJ2-5 provide the parts outside the CDR3, is DSGVTQTPKHLITATGQRVTLRCSPRSGDLSVYWYQQSLDQGLQFLIQYYNGEERAKGNILERFSAQQFPDLHSELNLSSLELGDSALYFCASSPSSREETQYFGPGTRLLVL.

A single count supports this clonotype. The rearrangement uses TRBV4-3 and TRBJ2-1; 7 bases fit TRBD2. CDR3 size: 15 residues. V dropped 3 bases and J dropped 9; count of bases not matched to a gene: 11. From germline, CDR1 is LGHNA and CDR2 YSLEER. The CDR3 DNA is TGCGCCAGCAGCCAGCACCTAGCGGCCCCGGGTGAGCAGTTCTTC. Its protein product is CASSQHLAAPGEQFF.

This clonotype was seen just once. The chain recombines TRBV7-9 with TRBJ1-5; D gene unclear. Looked up from germline, CDR1 is SEHNR and CDR2 is FQNEAQ (reference sequence). CDR3 length: 13 residues. V gave up 3 bases and J gave up 7 bases, with 10 bases separating them. The CDR3 bases are TGTGCCAGCAGCTTCGGACTGGGCCAGCCCCAGCATTTT. Encoded protein: CASSFGLGQPQHF.

The genes are TRBV6-5 and TRBJ1-1; no definite D call. The V end was cut by 0 bases, the J end by 4 bases, with 12 bases between. This CDR3 region has 15 residues. The V gene's germline CDR1 is MNHEY and CDR2 SVGAGI. The CDR3 reads CASSYSTEAGTEAFF. CDR3 bases: TGTGCCAGCAGTTACTCGACGGAGGCAGGCACTGAAGCTTTCTTT.

Only one count was recorded for this clonotype. This chain uses TRBV7-9 with TRBJ1-3; a possible D gene is TRBD1 (5 bases). This CDR3 comprises 15 residues. Germline V gene sequence: CDR1 SEHNR, CDR2 FQNEAQ (reference sequence). Trimming left V 5 bases short and J 0 bases short, with 11 bases between. The CDR3 loop is CASSRTSSSGNTIYF. CDR3 DNA: TGTGCCAGCAGCCGGACATCAAGCTCTGGAAACACCATATATTTT.

This rearrangement joins TRBV2 to TRBJ1-1, with D possibly TRBD1 on 5 matching bases. Germline CDR1 SNHLY, CDR2 FYNNEI. This CDR3 spans 13 amino acids. V lost 7 bases and J 5 bases, leaving 14 bases between the germline ends. The DNA for the CDR3 is TGTGCCAGCAAATACGCGGGGACGACTGAAGCTTTCTTT. Its translation is CASKYAGTTEAFF.

The chain is built from TRBV14 and TRBJ2-2, with no clear D. V dropped 1 base and J dropped 7 bases, with 7 bases sitting between them. The length of the CDR3 is 13 residues. Germline values: CDR1 SGHDN, CDR2 FVKESK. This CDR3 reads CASSQVPGGELFF. The CDR3 DNA is TGTGCCAGCAGCCAAGTTCCAGGCGGGGAGCTGTTTTTT. Drawing the rest from reference TRBV14 and TRBJ2-2, the complete variable domain is EAGVTQFPSHSVIEKGQTVTLRCDPISGHDNLYWYRRVMGKEIKFLLHFVKESKQDESGMPNNRFLAERTGGTYSTLKVQPAELEDSGVYFCASSQVPGGELFFGEGSRLTVL.

V and J are TRBV20-1 and TRBJ2-3; possible D gene TRBD1, 5 bases. Germline V gene lookup returns CDR1 DFQATT and CDR2 SNEGSKA (reference sequence). V was clipped by 6 bases and J by 1 base, with 14 bases between them. The CDR3 length is 14 residues. The CDR3 is CSAQGMGGTDTQYF. In DNA form, the CDR3 reads TGCAGTGCCCAGGGCATGGGTGGCACAGATACGCAGTATTTT.

V and J are TRBV5-1 and TRBJ2-5; TRBD2 aligns across 11 bases. This CDR3 is 15 amino acids long. Germline lookup yields CDR1 SGHRS and CDR2 YFSETQ. Losses at the gene ends were 4 bases for V and 7 bases for J; bases not matched to a gene: 9. The CDR3 bases are TGCGCCAGCAGCCCCGGGACTAGCGGAGTCGGGACCCAGTACTTC. This gives the protein CASSPGTSGVGTQYF.

The rearrangement joins TRBV5-1 to TRBJ2-1; possible D gene TRBD1, 5 bases. CDR3 size: 20 residues. The V gene lost 0 bases and the J gene lost 3 bases, with 25 bases spanning the gap. In germline, CDR1 is SGHRS, CDR2 YFSETQ. The CDR3 sequence: CASSLGSWFLRGNGYNEQFF. In nucleotides, the CDR3 is TGCGCCAGCAGCTTGGGTTCGTGGTTTTTAAGGGGAAATGGCTACAATGAGCAGTTCTTC. The full variable domain, its missing parts supplied by reference TRBV5-1 and TRBJ2-1, is KAGVTQTPRYLIKTRGQQVTLSCSPISGHRSVSWYQQTPGQGLQFLFEYFSETQRNKGNFPGRFSGRQFSNSRSEMNVSTLELGDSALYLCASSLGSWFLRGNGYNEQFFGPGTRLTVL.

This chain links TRBV4-1 with TRBJ2-2; D remains ambiguous. The CDR3 runs to 18 residues. The germline CDR1 and CDR2 sequences are MGHRA and YSYEKL. The germline V and J ends were trimmed by 6 bases and 4 bases, with 24 bases remaining between them. In DNA, the CDR3 is TGCGCCAGCAGTCCTATCCCCCTTGTGGAACCGGGCACCGGGGAGCTGTTTTTT. Translation gives CASSPIPLVEPGTGELFF.

V and J are TRBV7-2 and TRBJ2-2; D gene ambiguous. CDR3 length: 12 residues. V was cut by 3 bases and J by 7 bases, with 6 bases left in between. CDR1 and CDR2 from the germline V gene are SGHTA and FQGNSA. The CDR3 sequence is CASSFNVGELFF. The CDR3 nucleotides are TGTGCCAGCAGCTTTAATGTCGGGGAGCTGTTTTTT.

V gene TRBV20-1 combines with J gene TRBJ2-7; TRBD2 agrees at 11 bases. In germline, CDR1 is DFQATT, CDR2 SNEGSKA (reference sequence). The CDR3 runs to 14 residues. The V gene end was trimmed by 3 bases and the J gene end by 7 bases; junction bases not matched to a gene: 8. CDR3 sequence: CSARRTSGSNEQYF. The CDR3 DNA is TGCAGTGCTAGGCGGACTAGCGGGTCTAATGAGCAGTACTTC.